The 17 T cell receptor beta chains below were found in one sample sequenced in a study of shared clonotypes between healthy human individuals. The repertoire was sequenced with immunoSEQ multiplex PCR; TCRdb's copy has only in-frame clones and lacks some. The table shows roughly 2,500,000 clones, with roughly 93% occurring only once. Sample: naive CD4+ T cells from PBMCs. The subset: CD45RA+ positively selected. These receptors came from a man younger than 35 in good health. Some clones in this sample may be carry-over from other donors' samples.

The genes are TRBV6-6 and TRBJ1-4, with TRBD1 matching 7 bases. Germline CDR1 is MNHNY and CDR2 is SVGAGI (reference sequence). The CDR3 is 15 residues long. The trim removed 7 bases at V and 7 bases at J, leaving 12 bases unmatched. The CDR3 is CASKEGAWLGEKLFF. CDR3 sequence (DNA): TGTGCCAGCAAGGAGGGGGCGTGGTTAGGTGAAAAACTGTTTTTT.

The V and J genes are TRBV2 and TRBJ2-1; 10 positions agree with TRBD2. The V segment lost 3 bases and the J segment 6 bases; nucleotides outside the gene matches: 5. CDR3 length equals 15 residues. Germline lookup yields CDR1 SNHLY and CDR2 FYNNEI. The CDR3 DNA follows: TGTGCCAGCAGTGAGGTTCTAGCGGGAGTCAATGAGCAGTTCTTC. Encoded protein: CASSEVLAGVNEQFF.

The CDR3 nucleotides read TGTGCCAGCAGCTCGAGTTGGGATGTGGGCACAGATACGCAGTATTTT. Its translation is CASSSSWDVGTDTQYF. V usage is TRBV7-2 and J usage is TRBJ2-3, with D hard to call. The CDR3 runs to 16 residues. The ends were cut back, 4 bases at V and 1 base at J, with 15 bases in the middle. Per germline, CDR1 SGHTA and CDR2 FQGNSA.

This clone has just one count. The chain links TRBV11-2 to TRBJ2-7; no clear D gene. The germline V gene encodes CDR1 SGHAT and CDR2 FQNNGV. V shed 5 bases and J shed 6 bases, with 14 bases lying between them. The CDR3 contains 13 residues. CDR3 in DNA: TGTGCCAGCAGCCCGGTAGTCTCCATCGAGCAGTACTTC. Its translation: CASSPVVSIEQYF.

The CDR3: CASSQPREPQETQYF. CDR3 nucleotide sequence: TGCGCCAGCAGCCAACCCCGGGAGCCCCAAGAGACCCAGTACTTC. The V gene is TRBV4-1, the J gene TRBJ2-5; weak D call: TRBD2 (6 bases). CDR1 and CDR2 from the germline V gene are MGHRA and YSYEKL. The CDR3 consists of 15 residues. V dropped 2 bases and J dropped 1 base, with 11 bases sitting between them.

CDR3 region: CASSQLGQGITGANVLTF. The CDR3 DNA sequence: TGCGCCAGCAGCCAACTCGGACAGGGGATAACTGGGGCCAACGTCCTGACTTTC. This sequence joins TRBV4-3 and TRBJ2-6, with TRBD1 matching 9 bases. V shed 2 bases and J 2 bases; nucleotides not matched to a gene: 7. The CDR3 loop spans 18 amino acids. The V gene's germline CDR1 is LGHNA and CDR2 YSLEER.

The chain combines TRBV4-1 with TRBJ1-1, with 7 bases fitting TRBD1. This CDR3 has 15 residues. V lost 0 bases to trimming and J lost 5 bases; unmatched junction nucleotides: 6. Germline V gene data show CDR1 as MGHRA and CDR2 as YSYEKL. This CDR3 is CASSQDYRGATEAFF. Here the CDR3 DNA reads TGCGCCAGCAGCCAAGATTACAGGGGCGCGACTGAAGCTTTCTTT.

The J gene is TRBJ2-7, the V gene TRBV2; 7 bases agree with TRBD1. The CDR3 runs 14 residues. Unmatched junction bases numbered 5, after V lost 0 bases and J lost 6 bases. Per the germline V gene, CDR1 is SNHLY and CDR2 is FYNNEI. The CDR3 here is CASSEALPGGEQYF. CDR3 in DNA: TGTGCCAGCAGTGAAGCGCTTCCAGGGGGCGAGCAGTACTTC.

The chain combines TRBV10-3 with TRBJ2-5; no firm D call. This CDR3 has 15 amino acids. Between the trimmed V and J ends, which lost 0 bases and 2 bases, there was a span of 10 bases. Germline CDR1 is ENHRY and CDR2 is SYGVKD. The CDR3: CAISESSGRQETQYF. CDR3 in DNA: TGTGCCATCAGTGAGTCGTCGGGCAGACAAGAGACCCAGTACTTC.

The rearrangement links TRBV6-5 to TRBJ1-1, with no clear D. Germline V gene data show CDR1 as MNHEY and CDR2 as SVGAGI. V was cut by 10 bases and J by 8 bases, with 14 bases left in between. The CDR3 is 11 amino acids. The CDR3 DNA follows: TGTGCCACTTGGAATGGCAGGGAAGCTTTCTTT. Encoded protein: CATWNGREAFF.

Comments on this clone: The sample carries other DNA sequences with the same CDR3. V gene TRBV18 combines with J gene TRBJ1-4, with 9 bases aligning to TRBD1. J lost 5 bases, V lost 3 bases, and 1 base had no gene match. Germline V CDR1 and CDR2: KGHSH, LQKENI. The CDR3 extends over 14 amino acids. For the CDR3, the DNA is TGTGCCAGCTCACCCGGGACAGGGAATGAAAAACTGTTTTTT. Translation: CASSPGTGNEKLFF.

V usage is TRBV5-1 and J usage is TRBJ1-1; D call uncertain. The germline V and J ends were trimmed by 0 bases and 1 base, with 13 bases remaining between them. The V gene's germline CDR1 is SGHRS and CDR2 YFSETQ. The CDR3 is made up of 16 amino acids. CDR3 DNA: TGCGCCAGCAGCTTGGCCTTGGGAGGATCGAACACTGAAGCTTTCTTT. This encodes CASSLALGGSNTEAFF. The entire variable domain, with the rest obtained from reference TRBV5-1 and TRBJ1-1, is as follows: KAGVTQTPRYLIKTRGQQVTLSCSPISGHRSVSWYQQTPGQGLQFLFEYFSETQRNKGNFPGRFSGRQFSNSRSEMNVSTLELGDSALYLCASSLALGGSNTEAFFGQGTRLTVV.

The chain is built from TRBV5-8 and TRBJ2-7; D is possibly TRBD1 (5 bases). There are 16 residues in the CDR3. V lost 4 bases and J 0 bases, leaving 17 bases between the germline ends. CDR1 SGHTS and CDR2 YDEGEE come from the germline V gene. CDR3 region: CASSVFEGVLSYEQYF. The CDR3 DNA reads TGTGCCAGCAGCGTATTTGAAGGGGTTCTCTCCTACGAGCAGTACTTC.

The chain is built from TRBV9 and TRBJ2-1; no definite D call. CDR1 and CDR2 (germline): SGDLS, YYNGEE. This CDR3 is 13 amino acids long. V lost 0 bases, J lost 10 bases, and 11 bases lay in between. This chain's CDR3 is CASSVGGIREQFF. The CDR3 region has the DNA TGTGCCAGCAGCGTAGGCGGCATACGGGAGCAGTTCTTC. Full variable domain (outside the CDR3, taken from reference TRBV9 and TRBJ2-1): DSGVTQTPKHLITATGQRVTLRCSPRSGDLSVYWYQQSLDQGLQFLIQYYNGEERAKGNILERFSAQQFPDLHSELNLSSLELGDSALYFCASSVGGIREQFFGPGTRLTVL.

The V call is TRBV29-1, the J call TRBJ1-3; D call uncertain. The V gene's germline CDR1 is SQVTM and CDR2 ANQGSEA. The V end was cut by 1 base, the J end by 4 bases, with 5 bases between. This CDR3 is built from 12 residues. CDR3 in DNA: TGCAGCGTTGAAGTTCAGGGAAACACCATATATTTT. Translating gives CSVEVQGNTIYF.

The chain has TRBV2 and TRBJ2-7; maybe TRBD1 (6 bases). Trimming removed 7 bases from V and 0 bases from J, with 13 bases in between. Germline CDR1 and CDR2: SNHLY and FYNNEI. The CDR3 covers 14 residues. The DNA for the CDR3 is TGTGCCAGCATTAAGGGGGTCGTCTCCTACGAGCAGTACTTC. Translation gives CASIKGVVSYEQYF.

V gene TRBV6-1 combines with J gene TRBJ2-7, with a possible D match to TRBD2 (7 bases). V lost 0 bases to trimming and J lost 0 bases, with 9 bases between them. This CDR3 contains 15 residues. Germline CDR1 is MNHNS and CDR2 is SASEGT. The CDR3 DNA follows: TGTGCCAGCAGTGAAGCGGGGGGGGCCTCCTACGAGCAGTACTTC. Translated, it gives CASSEAGGASYEQYF.